Listed here are 14 T cell receptor beta chains from one sample, sequenced in a study of graft-versus-host responses after intestinal transplantation. The table came from immunoSEQ multiplex PCR; TCRdb's copy has only in-frame clones and leaves some out. The sample lists some 90,000 clones; about 90% were seen once. These receptors' antigens are unknown. The sequencing here drew on unstimulated CD8+ T cells sorted from spleen or lymph node cells, taken before intestinal transplant. Source of these receptors: a human donor who received an intestinal transplant.

This sequence joins TRBV5-6 and TRBJ2-7, with 12 bases aligning to TRBD2. Losses at the gene ends were 3 bases for V and 5 bases for J; bases not matched to a gene: 6. The CDR3 is 15 amino acids. Germline-derived CDR1 and CDR2 are SGHDT and YYEEEE. The CDR3 sequence is CASSWTSGNSNEQYF. The CDR3 DNA follows: TGTGCCAGCAGCTGGACTAGCGGGAACTCTAACGAGCAGTACTTC.

V gene TRBV6-1 combines with J gene TRBJ2-1; D might be TRBD2 (6 bases). CDR3 size: 14 residues. CDR1 MNHNS and CDR2 SASEGT come from the germline V gene. The V gene lost 5 bases and the J gene lost 7 bases, with 15 bases spanning the gap. The CDR3 region is CASSWSGVGNEQFF. The CDR3 nucleotides are TGTGCCAGCAGTTGGTCGGGGGTTGGGAATGAGCAGTTCTTC.

The chain is built from TRBV28 and TRBJ2-5; 14 nucleotides agree with TRBD2. Losses at the gene ends were 5 bases for V and 5 bases for J; bases not matched to a gene: 10. CDR1 is MDHEN and CDR2 is SYDVKM in the germline V gene. The CDR3 runs to 17 residues. CDR3 in DNA: TGTGCCAGCAGTATGGCCGGGACTAGCGGGAGTGCGGAGACCCAGTACTTC. Amino acid sequence: CASSMAGTSGSAETQYF.

The rearrangement joins TRBV5-6 to TRBJ2-2, with 7 nucleotides matching TRBD2. CDR1 and CDR2 from the germline V gene are SGHDT and YYEEEE. There are 12 residues in the CDR3. V was pared by 6 bases and J by 7 bases, with 3 bases of the junction left unmatched. In nucleotides, the CDR3 is TGTGCCAGCACGGGACTACACGGGGAGCTGTTTTTT. It is translated as CASTGLHGELFF.

This clone occurred once. J is TRBJ2-7 and V is TRBV11-2; D is possibly TRBD2 (5 bases). Germline V gene sequence: CDR1 SGHAT, CDR2 FQNNGV. CDR3 length: 13 amino acids. Trimming took 5 bases from V and 4 from J, leaving 12 bases between them. CDR3 protein: CASSLGSGYEQYF. As DNA, the CDR3 is TGTGCCAGCAGCCTAGGAAGCGGATACGAGCAGTACTTC.

V usage is TRBV13 and J usage is TRBJ2-7, with D tentatively TRBD2 (5 bases). This CDR3 comprises 14 residues. The V and J ends lost 4 bases and 0 bases respectively, with 10 bases between them. Germline values: CDR1 PRHDT, CDR2 FYEKMQ (reference sequence). The CDR3 sequence is CASSSGGHSYEQYF. CDR3 in DNA: TGTGCCAGCAGCTCCGGCGGGCACTCCTACGAGCAGTACTTC.

CDR3 sequence: CASRKDSLNSPLHF. The CDR3 DNA reads as TGTGCCAGCAGAAAGGACAGCCTTAATTCACCCCTCCACTTT. This chain uses TRBV6-6 with TRBJ1-6; a weak D match, TRBD1 (6 bases). V shed 6 bases and J shed 6 bases, with 12 bases lying between them. Germline V gene data show CDR1 as MNHNY and CDR2 as SVGAGI (reference sequence). This CDR3 comprises 14 residues.

The table lists this clone with a count of one. The gene calls are TRBV4-1 and TRBJ1-2; D perhaps matches TRBD1 (5 bases). This CDR3 is built from 13 residues. CDR1 is MGHRA and CDR2 is YSYEKL in the germline V gene. Deletions cut 3 bases from V and 4 bases from J, with 9 bases between. CDR3 residues: CASSQSGGYGYTF. CDR3 nucleotides: TGCGCCAGCAGCCAGTCGGGGGGCTATGGCTACACCTTC.

The rearrangement links TRBV7-6 to TRBJ1-6, with D perhaps TRBD1 (6 bases). Trimming pared 5 bases from V and 6 bases from J, leaving 14 bases between. This CDR3 is built from 15 residues. Germline V gene sequence: CDR1 SGHVS, CDR2 FNYEAQ. The CDR3 loop is CASSNYRDSNSPLHF. The CDR3 bases are TGTGCCAGCAGCAACTACAGGGATTCTAATTCACCCCTCCACTTT.

The chain is built from TRBV19 and TRBJ1-1, with D perhaps matching TRBD1 (5 bases). The V gene lost 10 bases and the J gene lost 1 base, with 10 bases spanning the gap. CDR1 LNHDA and CDR2 SQIVND come from the germline V gene (reference sequence). This CDR3 region has 12 residues. The CDR3 spells CAIQTGNTEAFF. For the CDR3, the DNA is TGTGCCATCCAAACAGGGAACACTGAAGCTTTCTTT.

V is TRBV29-1 and J is TRBJ2-1, with 15 bases aligning to TRBD2. The V and J ends lost 4 bases and 1 base, in that order; junction bases with no gene match: 8. The germline CDR1 and CDR2 sequences are SQVTM and ANQGSEA. The CDR3 contains 18 residues. CDR3 sequence reads: CSVVSGTSGRRSYNEQFF. In DNA form, the CDR3 reads TGCAGCGTTGTTTCCGGGACTAGCGGGAGGAGGTCCTACAATGAGCAGTTCTTC.

The chain couples TRBV6-6 to TRBJ1-5; 7 bases map to TRBD1. The CDR3 extends over 14 amino acids. After removal of 0 bases from V and 8 bases from J, the junction contained 4 bases not matched to a gene. Germline-derived CDR1 and CDR2 are MNHNY and SVGAGI (reference sequence). The CDR3 protein is CASSYSQGGKPQHF. Written as DNA, the CDR3 is TGTGCCAGCAGTTACTCTCAGGGGGGCAAGCCCCAGCATTTT.

The gene calls are TRBV11-2 and TRBJ1-2, with D maybe TRBD1 (5 bases). The CDR3 has 17 residues. Germline CDR1 reads SGHAT; CDR2 reads FQNNGV. Trimming cost V 0 bases and J 4 bases, with 18 bases left between them. CDR3 nucleotide sequence: TGTGCCAGCAGCTTAGAAGGATGGGTGGGGCCGGGCTATGGCTACACCTTC. It encodes CASSLEGWVGPGYGYTF.

This clone occurred once. The chain couples TRBV29-1 to TRBJ2-1; 7 bases align to TRBD1. CDR1 is SQVTM, CDR2 ANQGSEA, per germline. The junction had 19 bases not matched to a gene; V was cut back by 7 bases and J by 7 bases. The CDR3 consists of 16 residues. CDR3 sequence reads: CSAAASVRDSRNEQFF. The CDR3 DNA is TGCAGCGCTGCTGCCTCCGTCCGGGACAGCAGAAATGAGCAGTTCTTC.